This TCR beta chain was documented in a study of vaccination and CD4 T cells after COVID-19. Study-level information: Control cultures were given a CEFX pool, an HIV-1 Nef pool, or no peptide.

This clonotype was observed a few times. As yet, its antigen is unknown. Treatment given: approximately nine-day PBMC culture with coronavirus spike peptide pools or control peptides (ViraFEST assay). Positive PCR dates covered March to December 2020, before US Alpha, Beta and Delta variants. Sequenced with the Oncomine TCR Beta short-read assay was DNA taken from cultured CD4+ T cells. TCRdb re-derived calls from the PCR reads in MiXCR, one entry per CDR3 protein. This sample has about 18,000 distinct CDR3 sequences; roughly 45% occur once, and the top ten carry approximately 7%. Study findings and constraints: The median count of SARS-CoV-2-reactive clonotypes rose from about 22 to 38, not significantly.

Sequenced: CD4+ T cells from blood, cultured in vitro. This TCR derives from a human donor who had recovered from COVID-19.

In nucleotides, the CDR3 is TGTGCCAGTACCAGAGACAGGGGGAATGGCTACACCTTC. Translation: CASTRDRGNGYTF. This chain links TRBV19 with TRBJ1-2; 9 bases are shared with TRBD1. This CDR3 comprises 13 residues. Germline assignment: CDR1 LNHDA and CDR2 SQIVND (reference sequence). Unmatched junction bases numbered 6, after V lost 7 bases and J lost 6 bases. The variable domain in full, completed from reference TRBV19 and TRBJ1-2, reads DGGITQSPKYLFRKEGQNVTLSCEQNLNHDAMYWYRQDPGQGLRLIYYSQIVNDFQKGDIAEGYSVSREKKESFPLTVTSAQKNPTAFYLCASTRDRGNGYTFGSGTRLTVV.